These 10 T cell receptor beta chains originate from one sample sequenced in a study of blood T cell repertoires in COVID-19. Here immunoSEQ multiplex PCR was the method, and the copy in TCRdb shows in-frame clones only, minus some. Among 95,000 to 130,000 clones listed, approximately 82% were seen once. The sample comprised peripheral blood. The receptors were sampled from a man aged 65 to 85 with active or convalescent COVID-19.

This clone was seen only a few times. The chain combines TRBV18 with TRBJ1-2; D uncertain. Germline CDR1 KGHSH, CDR2 LQKENI. V lost 3 bases, J lost 0 bases, and 5 bases lay in between. CDR3 length: 13 residues. The CDR3 region is CASSPEANYGYTF. In DNA, the CDR3 is TGTGCCAGCTCACCCGAGGCTAACTATGGCTACACCTTC.

The gene calls are TRBV20-1 and TRBJ1-2, with D perhaps matching TRBD1 (5 bases). CDR1 is DFQATT, CDR2 SNEGSKA, per germline (reference sequence). V was cut by 3 bases and J by 4 bases, with 12 bases left in between. This CDR3 is 13 amino acids long. As DNA, the CDR3 is TGCAGTGCTAGTGGGGGTACAGGCTATGGCTACACCTTC. It yields the protein CSASGGTGYGYTF.

The CDR3 loop is CATRGSGWDQPQHF. The CDR3 bases are TGTGCCACCCGAGGGTCGGGTTGGGATCAGCCCCAGCATTTT. This rearrangement joins TRBV6-5 to TRBJ1-5; D is undetermined. The CDR3 is 14 amino acids. The germline V gene encodes CDR1 MNHEY and CDR2 SVGAGI. Trimming took off 10 bases at V and 5 bases at J, with 18 bases between the two ends.

The J gene is TRBJ2-1, the V gene TRBV11-2, with 9 bases that match TRBD2. V lost 5 bases and J lost 5; bases outside the gene matches: 13. Germline V gene lookup returns CDR1 SGHAT and CDR2 FQNNGV. This CDR3 is built from 17 residues. The DNA of the CDR3 is TGTGCCAGCAGCGCTAGCGTGGGGACTAGCAGAGACAATGAGCAGTTCTTC. Translating it yields CASSASVGTSRDNEQFF.

This chain joins TRBV5-4 and TRBJ1-6, with 7 positions matching TRBD1. The CDR3 length is 15 residues. The V segment lost 4 bases and the J segment 0 bases; nucleotides outside the gene matches: 1. In germline, CDR1 is SGHNT, CDR2 YYREEE (reference sequence). The CDR3 loop is CASSPGGSYNSPLHF. Written as DNA, the CDR3 is TGTGCCAGCAGCCCAGGGGGCTCCTATAATTCACCCCTCCACTTT.

The chain recombines TRBV19 with TRBJ1-1, with a weak D call TRBD1 (5 bases). V gave up 3 bases and J gave up 4 bases, with 15 bases separating them. This CDR3 spans 15 amino acids. The germline V gene encodes CDR1 LNHDA and CDR2 SQIVND (reference sequence). The CDR3 loop is CASSIEQASATEAFF. The CDR3 nucleotides read TGTGCCAGTAGTATTGAACAGGCGAGCGCCACTGAAGCTTTCTTT.

This clone was seen just once. The chain has TRBV11-3 and TRBJ2-7; the match to TRBD2 covers 7 bases. The CDR3 totals 14 residues. Germline CDR1 SGHNT, CDR2 YENEEA. V lost 5 bases and J lost 2; bases outside the gene matches: 6. The CDR3 DNA is TGTGCCAGCAGCCCCTCGGGAGGACCCTACGAGCAGTACTTC. Translated: CASSPSGGPYEQYF.

The V gene is TRBV4-1, the J gene TRBJ2-1, with D maybe TRBD1 (6 bases). The CDR3 is 14 residues long. Germline V gene lookup returns CDR1 MGHRA and CDR2 YSYEKL. Trimming removed 1 base at V and 5 bases at J, with 9 bases between. CDR3 amino acids: CASSQVGQNNEQFF. The DNA of the CDR3 is TGCGCCAGCAGCCAAGTCGGACAGAACAATGAGCAGTTCTTC.

The chain combines TRBV6-5 with TRBJ2-7; TRBD1 matches 7 bases. After removal of 7 bases from V and 3 bases from J, the junction contained 12 bases not matched to a gene. The CDR3 covers 15 residues. CDR1 and CDR2 from the germline V gene are MNHEY and SVGAGI. The CDR3 DNA reads as TGTGCCAGCATGCTGGGACAGTTTGAAGGCTACGAGCAGTACTTC. Protein sequence: CASMLGQFEGYEQYF.

This clone occurred once. This chain connects TRBV28 to TRBJ1-2, with TRBD1 as a possible D gene (5 bases). Trimming shortened V by 6 bases and J by 4 bases, and 18 bases separated the two germline ends. The CDR3 totals 15 residues. Germline values: CDR1 MDHEN, CDR2 SYDVKM. The CDR3 DNA is TGTGCCAGCAGCAGTGGGGCGCAGAGTGGCTATGGCTACACCTTC. This translates into CASSSGAQSGYGYTF.